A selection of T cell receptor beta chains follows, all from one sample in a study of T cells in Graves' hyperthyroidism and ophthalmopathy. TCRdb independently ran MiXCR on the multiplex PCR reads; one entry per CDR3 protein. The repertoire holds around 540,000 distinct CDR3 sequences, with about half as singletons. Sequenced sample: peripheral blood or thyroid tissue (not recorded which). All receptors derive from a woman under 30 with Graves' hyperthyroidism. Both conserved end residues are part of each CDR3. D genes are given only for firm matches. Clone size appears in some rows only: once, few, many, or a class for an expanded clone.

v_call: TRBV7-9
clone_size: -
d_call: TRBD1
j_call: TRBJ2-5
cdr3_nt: TGTGCCAGCAGCTCAGAATCCAGGGGGCGAGAGACCCAGTACTTC
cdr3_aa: CASSSESRGRETQYF

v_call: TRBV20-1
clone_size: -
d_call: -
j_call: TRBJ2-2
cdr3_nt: TGCAGTGCTAGAGCGGGGTGGATCGGGGAGCTGTTTTTT
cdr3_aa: CSARAGWIGELFF

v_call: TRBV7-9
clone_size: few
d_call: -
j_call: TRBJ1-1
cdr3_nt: TGTGCCAGCAGCCGCACCCCTAACAGGAACTATCTACTTGAAGCTTTCTTT
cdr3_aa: CASSRTPNRNYLLEAFF

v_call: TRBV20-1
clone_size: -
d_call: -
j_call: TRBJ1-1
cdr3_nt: TGCAGTGCGCAAACAGGCGGGAGGGACACTGAAGCTTTCTTT
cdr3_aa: CSAQTGGRDTEAFF

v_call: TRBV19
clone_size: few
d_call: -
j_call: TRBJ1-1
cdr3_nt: TGTGCCAGTAGAAAGACTGAAGCTTTCTTT
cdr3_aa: CASRKTEAFF

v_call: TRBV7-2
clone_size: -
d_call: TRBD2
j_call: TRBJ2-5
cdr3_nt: TGTGCCAGCAGCTTGGTGACGACTAGCGGAGGAGAGACCCAGTACTTC
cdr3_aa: CASSLVTTSGGETQYF

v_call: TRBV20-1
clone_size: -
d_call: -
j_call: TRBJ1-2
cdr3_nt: TGCAGTACCATGATGATACCTCTTATCAGCTACACCTTC
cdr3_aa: CSTMMIPLISYTF

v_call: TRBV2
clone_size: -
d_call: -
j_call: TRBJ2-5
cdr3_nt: TGTGCCAGCAGCCCCTTGGTTGTGGAAGGGGAGACCCAGTACTTC
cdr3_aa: CASSPLVVEGETQYF

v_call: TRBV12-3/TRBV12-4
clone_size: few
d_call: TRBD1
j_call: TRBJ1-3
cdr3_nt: TGTGCCAGCAGTCGACAGGGGTCTGGAAACACCATATATTTT
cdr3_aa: CASSRQGSGNTIYF

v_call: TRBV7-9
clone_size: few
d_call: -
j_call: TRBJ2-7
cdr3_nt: TGTGCCAGCAGCTTAGAGGGAAGGGGATTCTACGAGCAGTACTTC
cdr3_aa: CASSLEGRGFYEQYF

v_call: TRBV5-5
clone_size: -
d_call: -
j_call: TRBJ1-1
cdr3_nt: TGTGCCTGGAGTGTCACAGGGCATGAGACTGAAGCTTTCTTT
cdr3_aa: CAWSVTGHETEAFF

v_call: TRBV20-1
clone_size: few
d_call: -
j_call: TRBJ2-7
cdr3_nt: TGCAGTGCTAGTCCGGCGGGGGCGACCTACGAGCAGTACTTC
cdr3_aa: CSASPAGATYEQYF

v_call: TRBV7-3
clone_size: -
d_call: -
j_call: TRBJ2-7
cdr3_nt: TGTGCCAGCGCGAATACCTACGAGCAGTACTTC
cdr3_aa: CASANTYEQYF

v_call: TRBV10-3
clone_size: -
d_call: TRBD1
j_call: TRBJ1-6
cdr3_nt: TGTGCCAGCAGTGACCTGACAGGGAACAATTCACCCCTCCACTTT
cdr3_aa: CASSDLTGNNSPLHF

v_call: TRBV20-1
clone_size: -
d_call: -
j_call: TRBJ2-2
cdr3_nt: TGCAGTGCTTACACCGGGGAGCTGTTTTTT
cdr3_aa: CSAYTGELFF

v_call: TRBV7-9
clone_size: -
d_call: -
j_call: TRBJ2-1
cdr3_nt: TGTGCCAGCAGTCACGCGATCAATGAGCAGTTCTTC
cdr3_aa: CASSHAINEQFF

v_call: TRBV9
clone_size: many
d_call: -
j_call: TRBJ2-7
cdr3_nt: TGTGCCAGCAGCGGCCCAGGGAGCAACGAGCAGTACTTC
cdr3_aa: CASSGPGSNEQYF

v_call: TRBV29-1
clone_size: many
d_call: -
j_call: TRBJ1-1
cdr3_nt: TGCAGCCCACGGAGGGAGAGTCCCACTGAAGCTTTCTTT
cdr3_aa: CSPRRESPTEAFF

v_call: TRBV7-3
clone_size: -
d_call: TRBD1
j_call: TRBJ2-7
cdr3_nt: TGTGCCAGCAGACCACGGACAGGGGATAGCAATCAGCCCCAGCAGTACTTC
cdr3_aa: CASRPRTGDSNQPQQYF

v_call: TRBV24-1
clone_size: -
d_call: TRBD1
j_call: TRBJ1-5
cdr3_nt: TGTGCCACCAGTGATGGTTCGCGACAGGGAGGCAATCAGCCCCAGCATTTT
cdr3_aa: CATSDGSRQGGNQPQHF

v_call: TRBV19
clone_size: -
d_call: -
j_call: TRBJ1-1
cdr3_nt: TGTGCCAGTAGCGGACGGAATAGTGGGACTGAAGCTTTCTTT
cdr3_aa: CASSGRNSGTEAFF

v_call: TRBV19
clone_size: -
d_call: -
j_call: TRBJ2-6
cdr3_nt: TGTGCCAGCCCCCCCGAGACAGATTCCTCTGGGGCCAACGTCCTGACTTTC
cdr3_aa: CASPPETDSSGANVLTF

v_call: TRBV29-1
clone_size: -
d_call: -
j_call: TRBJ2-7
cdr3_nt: TGCAGCGTTGAATGGGCCTCCGGGCCATCATCAGGCGAGCAGTACTTC
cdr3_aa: CSVEWASGPSSGEQYF

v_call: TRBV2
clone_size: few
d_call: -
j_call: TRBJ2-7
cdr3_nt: TGTGCCAGCAGTGAAATTGGGATCGAGCAGTACTTC
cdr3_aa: CASSEIGIEQYF

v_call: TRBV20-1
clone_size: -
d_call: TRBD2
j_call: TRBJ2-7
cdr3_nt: TGCAGTGCTAGAGAGGAAGTCGGGCGACTAGCGGGAGGGCTGAACGAGCAGTACTTC
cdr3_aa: CSAREEVGRLAGGLNEQYF

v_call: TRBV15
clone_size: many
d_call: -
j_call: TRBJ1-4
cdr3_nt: TGTGCCACCAGCAGAGACAGCGTTAATGAAAAACTGTTTTTT
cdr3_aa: CATSRDSVNEKLFF

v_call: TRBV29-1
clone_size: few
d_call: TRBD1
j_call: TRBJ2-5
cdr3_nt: TGCAGCGTTCACACTGGGACAGGGAGTAGGGAGACCCAGTACTTC
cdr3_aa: CSVHTGTGSRETQYF

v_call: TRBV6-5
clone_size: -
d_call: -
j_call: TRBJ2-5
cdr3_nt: TGTGCCAGCAGTTACTCGAGTACGCACGCACCGTACTTC
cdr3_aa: CASSYSSTHAPYF

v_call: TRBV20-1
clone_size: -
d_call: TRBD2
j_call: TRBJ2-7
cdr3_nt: TGCAGTGCTAGGTCCTCCGGGACTAGTAGATCCGAGCAGTACTTC
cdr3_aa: CSARSSGTSRSEQYF

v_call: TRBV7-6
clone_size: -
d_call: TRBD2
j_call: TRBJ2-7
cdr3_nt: TGTGCCAGCAGCTTAGCGGTGGCAACTAGCGGGAGTTACGAGCAGTACTTC
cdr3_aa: CASSLAVATSGSYEQYF

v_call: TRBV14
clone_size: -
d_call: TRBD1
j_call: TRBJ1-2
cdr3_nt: TGTGCCAGCAGCCAAGTGGCAGGGGGCTTC
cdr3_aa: CASSQVAGGF

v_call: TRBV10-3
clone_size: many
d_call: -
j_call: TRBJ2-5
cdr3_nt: TGTGCCAGCAGTGTACCACGTGGGACCCAGTACTTC
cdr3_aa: CASSVPRGTQYF

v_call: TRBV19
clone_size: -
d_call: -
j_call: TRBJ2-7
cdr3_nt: TGTGCCAGTAGTATAAGGTTCGACTCGCCCACCTACGAGCAGTACTTC
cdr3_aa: CASSIRFDSPTYEQYF

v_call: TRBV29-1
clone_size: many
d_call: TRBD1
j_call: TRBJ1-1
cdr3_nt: TGCAGCGTTAACAGGGGAGGTGAAGGCACTGAAGCTTTCTTT
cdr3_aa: CSVNRGGEGTEAFF

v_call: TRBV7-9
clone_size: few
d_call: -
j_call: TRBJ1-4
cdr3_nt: TGTGCCAGCAGCGCCTTACAGGGTTGGGGAGAAAAACTGTTTTTT
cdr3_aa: CASSALQGWGEKLFF

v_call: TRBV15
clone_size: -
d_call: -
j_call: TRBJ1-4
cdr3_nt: TGTGCCACCAGCAGAGCCCGTGGGAAACCTAATGAAAAACTGTTTTTT
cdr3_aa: CATSRARGKPNEKLFF